The T cell receptor (beta chain) under discussion was sequenced for a study of cytomegalovirus exposure and HLA in healthy donors. Across the whole study: Most donors, 80% to 90% of over 300 genotyped, fell in the Caucasian-associated ancestry cluster.

In the PCR, 60 Vbeta and 13 Jbeta primers were used. The repertoire was sequenced with immunoSEQ multiplex PCR; TCRdb's copy has only in-frame clones and lacks some. The sample consists of 200,000 or so clones, about 83% of them appearing once. Comment on this clone: Its antigen is as yet unknown.

Findings and limits, study-wide: In vitro assays verified that three CMV-associated chains recognized CMV antigens specifically.

This receptor was taken from a woman in her twenties or thirties in good health and CMV-seropositive. Sequencing was done on a sample of PBMCs.

In DNA form, the CDR3 reads TGTGCCAGCAAGGGGGCAAGGGGGCCAGGTTCGCTGGTCACTGAAGCTTTCTTT. Translating it yields CASKGARGPGSLVTEAFF. This chain connects TRBV5-7 to TRBJ1-1; 7 bases match TRBD1. TRBV5-7 is assigned to the ORF class and has an uncertain function. This CDR3 has 18 residues. The V and J ends lost 6 bases and 4 bases, in that order; junction bases with no gene match: 21.